These T cell receptor beta chains were read from a single sample in a study of neurological immune-mediated disorders. Using its own MiXCR run on the 5' RACE reads, TCRdb lists one record per CDR3 protein. The table has tens of thousands of distinct CDR3 sequences, less than 4% seen once. The sample taken for sequencing was PBMCs. These receptors came from a woman in her forties or fifties with multiple sclerosis. Each CDR3 is given with its conserved first and last residue. Fields, in order: clone size, J gene, V gene, D gene, CDR3 DNA, CDR3 protein. The D gene is left open where the match is weak. The listing skips clone size in some rows; elsewhere it reads once, few, many or a size class.

clone size: many; J gene: TRBJ2-2; V gene: TRBV4-1; D gene: -; CDR3 DNA: TGCGCCAGCAGCCCTGCTAACACCGGGGAGCTGTTTTTT; CDR3 protein: CASSPANTGELFF
clone size: many; J gene: TRBJ2-1; V gene: TRBV12-3/TRBV12-4; D gene: -; CDR3 DNA: TGTGCCAGCAGCCCCACGGGAGCATCTGAGCAGTTCTTC; CDR3 protein: CASSPTGASEQFF
clone size: many; J gene: TRBJ2-1; V gene: TRBV4-1; D gene: -; CDR3 DNA: TGCGCCAGCAGCCAAATAGGGACGGTGAGCTCCTACAATGAGCAGTTCTTC; CDR3 protein: CASSQIGTVSSYNEQFF
clone size: many; J gene: TRBJ2-3; V gene: TRBV7-2; D gene: -; CDR3 DNA: TGTGCCAGCAGCTTAGTAAGGGATACGCAGTATTTT; CDR3 protein: CASSLVRDTQYF
clone size: many; J gene: TRBJ1-5; V gene: TRBV5-1; D gene: -; CDR3 DNA: TGCGCCAGCAGCAGTGACGGGAATCAGCCCCAGCATTTT; CDR3 protein: CASSSDGNQPQHF
clone size: many; J gene: TRBJ1-2; V gene: TRBV3-1; D gene: -; CDR3 DNA: TGTGCCAGCAGCCCGTCCGGGAACTATGGCTACACCTTC; CDR3 protein: CASSPSGNYGYTF
clone size: many; J gene: TRBJ1-6; V gene: TRBV20-1; D gene: -; CDR3 DNA: TGCAGTGCTAGAGATCACGGTGACTATAATTCACCCCTCCACTTT; CDR3 protein: CSARDHGDYNSPLHF
clone size: many; J gene: TRBJ2-5; V gene: TRBV20-1; D gene: TRBD2; CDR3 DNA: TGCAGTGCGTACGGGGGGGCACGGGAGACCCAGTACTTC; CDR3 protein: CSAYGGARETQYF
clone size: many; J gene: TRBJ2-2; V gene: TRBV11-2; D gene: -; CDR3 DNA: TGTGCCAGCAGCTTAGATCTCGACAGGAGCACCGGGGAGCTGTTTTTT; CDR3 protein: CASSLDLDRSTGELFF
clone size: many; J gene: TRBJ1-2; V gene: TRBV6-5; D gene: TRBD1; CDR3 DNA: TGTGCCAGCAGTTACCAATGGACAGGGGGCCCTAGGAGTGGCTACACCTTC; CDR3 protein: CASSYQWTGGPRSGYTF
clone size: many; J gene: TRBJ1-6; V gene: TRBV7-9; D gene: -; CDR3 DNA: TGTGCCAGCAGCGCTCAACAGGGACCTACACCCCTCCACTTT; CDR3 protein: CASSAQQGPTPLHF
clone size: many; J gene: TRBJ1-2; V gene: TRBV7-9; D gene: -; CDR3 DNA: TGTGCCAGCAGCTTACTAGGAACTAACTATGGCTACACCTTC; CDR3 protein: CASSLLGTNYGYTF
clone size: many; J gene: TRBJ2-5; V gene: TRBV5-1; D gene: -; CDR3 DNA: TGCGCCAGCAGCTTGGCCACAGTTGGGGAGACCCAGTACTTC; CDR3 protein: CASSLATVGETQYF
clone size: many; J gene: TRBJ2-7; V gene: TRBV6-5; D gene: -; CDR3 DNA: TGTGCCAGCAGTAAGGTACCTACGGGCAGAAGTATCTACGAGCAGTACTTC; CDR3 protein: CASSKVPTGRSIYEQYF
clone size: many; J gene: TRBJ1-5; V gene: TRBV7-9; D gene: TRBD1; CDR3 DNA: TGTGCCAGCAGCTTAGTTTCAGGGGGCACGGGCAATCAGCCCCAGCATTTT; CDR3 protein: CASSLVSGGTGNQPQHF
clone size: many; J gene: TRBJ1-5; V gene: TRBV5-8; D gene: -; CDR3 DNA: TGTGCCAGCAGCTTTCAGGGGTATAGCAATAAGACCCAGAATTTT; CDR3 protein: CASSFQGYSNKTQNF
clone size: many; J gene: TRBJ2-1; V gene: TRBV5-1; D gene: -; CDR3 DNA: TGCGCCAGCAGCCCCCAGGCGGGAACCTACAATGAGCAGTTCTTC; CDR3 protein: CASSPQAGTYNEQFF
clone size: many; J gene: TRBJ2-1; V gene: TRBV6-5; D gene: -; CDR3 DNA: TGTGCCAGCAGTTATGGGACTCCTCTTACTGAGCAGTTCTTC; CDR3 protein: CASSYGTPLTEQFF
clone size: many; J gene: TRBJ2-1; V gene: TRBV20-1; D gene: TRBD2; CDR3 DNA: TGCAGTGCTAGATCCGGGACTAGCGTGAAGGATGAGCAGTTCTTC; CDR3 protein: CSARSGTSVKDEQFF
clone size: many; J gene: TRBJ2-7; V gene: TRBV7-2; D gene: -; CDR3 DNA: TGTGCCAGCAGCGACGGTTCCTACGAGCAGTACTTC; CDR3 protein: CASSDGSYEQYF
clone size: many; J gene: TRBJ2-1; V gene: TRBV9; D gene: TRBD2; CDR3 DNA: TGTGCCAGCGCCCCGACTAGCGCCATCTCCTACAATGAGCAGTTCTTC; CDR3 protein: CASAPTSAISYNEQFF
clone size: many; J gene: TRBJ2-7; V gene: TRBV27; D gene: -; CDR3 DNA: TGTGCCAGCAGTTTCGGTCAGCGAGGGGCCGAGCAGTACTTC; CDR3 protein: CASSFGQRGAEQYF
clone size: many; J gene: TRBJ2-3; V gene: TRBV7-2; D gene: -; CDR3 DNA: TGTGCCAGCAGCTTTACGGGTATCACAGATACGCAGTATTTT; CDR3 protein: CASSFTGITDTQYF
clone size: many; J gene: TRBJ2-1; V gene: TRBV20-1; D gene: -; CDR3 DNA: TGCAGTGCTAGAGAGACCGAGTCCCGGCAGTTCTTC; CDR3 protein: CSARETESRQFF
clone size: -; J gene: TRBJ1-4; V gene: TRBV27; D gene: -; CDR3 DNA: TGTGCCAGCAGTCGGAGCGTCGGAACAACTAATGAAAAACTGTTTTTT; CDR3 protein: CASSRSVGTTNEKLFF
clone size: -; J gene: TRBJ2-5; V gene: TRBV20-1; D gene: -; CDR3 DNA: TGCAGTACGGACAAGCAAGAGACCCAGTACTTC; CDR3 protein: CSTDKQETQYF
clone size: many; J gene: TRBJ1-2; V gene: TRBV5-6; D gene: TRBD1; CDR3 DNA: TGTGCCAGCAGATTGCCGGGACAGGCCTATGGCTACACCTTC; CDR3 protein: CASRLPGQAYGYTF
clone size: many; J gene: TRBJ2-2; V gene: TRBV20-1; D gene: TRBD1; CDR3 DNA: TGCAGTGCTAAAGACAGGGCCGACGCTTTTGGCGGGGAGCTGTTTTTT; CDR3 protein: CSAKDRADAFGGELFF
clone size: many; J gene: TRBJ1-2; V gene: TRBV12-3/TRBV12-4; D gene: -; CDR3 DNA: TGTGCCAGCAGTTACACAGGGCAAGGCTACACCTTC; CDR3 protein: CASSYTGQGYTF
clone size: many; J gene: TRBJ1-1; V gene: TRBV12-3/TRBV12-4; D gene: -; CDR3 DNA: TGTGCCAGCAGTCAGGGGAATTCGAACACTGAAGCCTTCTTT; CDR3 protein: CASSQGNSNTEAFF
clone size: many; J gene: TRBJ2-5; V gene: TRBV20-1; D gene: -; CDR3 DNA: TGCAGTGCTAGAGATCCGAGGTGGAGGGATAGCGAGACCCAGTACTTC; CDR3 protein: CSARDPRWRDSETQYF
clone size: many; J gene: TRBJ2-2; V gene: TRBV5-1; D gene: -; CDR3 DNA: TGCGCCAGCACCGAGGGCCCGAACACCGGGGAGCTGTTTTTT; CDR3 protein: CASTEGPNTGELFF
clone size: many; J gene: TRBJ1-6; V gene: TRBV2; D gene: -; CDR3 DNA: TGTGCCAGCATGCGGCAGACAAATTCACCCCTCCACTTT; CDR3 protein: CASMRQTNSPLHF
clone size: few; J gene: TRBJ1-5; V gene: TRBV14; D gene: -; CDR3 DNA: TGTGCCAGCAGCCACGGGGGAGGGAATCAGCCCCAGCATTTT; CDR3 protein: CASSHGGGNQPQHF
clone size: many; J gene: TRBJ1-1; V gene: TRBV20-1; D gene: -; CDR3 DNA: TGCAGTGCTAGCCGAGGGCTAACTGAAGCTTTCTTT; CDR3 protein: CSASRGLTEAFF
clone size: many; J gene: TRBJ2-1; V gene: TRBV6-5; D gene: -; CDR3 DNA: TGTGCCAGCAGCCGACTGGACAGACACTCCTACAATGAGCAGTTCTTC; CDR3 protein: CASSRLDRHSYNEQFF
clone size: many; J gene: TRBJ1-4; V gene: TRBV7-8; D gene: TRBD1; CDR3 DNA: TGTGCCAGCAGCTTAGGGGACAGGGATAAGGAAAAACTGTTTTTT; CDR3 protein: CASSLGDRDKEKLFF
clone size: many; J gene: TRBJ1-1; V gene: TRBV5-1; D gene: TRBD1; CDR3 DNA: TGCGCCAGCACCGGGACAGGGGGCGCGAACACTGAAGCTTTCTTT; CDR3 protein: CASTGTGGANTEAFF
clone size: many; J gene: TRBJ1-5; V gene: TRBV30; D gene: TRBD1; CDR3 DNA: TGTGCCTGGAGCACAGGGGGCAATCAGCCCCAGCATTTT; CDR3 protein: CAWSTGGNQPQHF
clone size: few; J gene: TRBJ1-6; V gene: TRBV6-1; D gene: -; CDR3 DNA: TGTGCCAGCAGTCAGGACCGGGATAATTCAACCCTCAACTTT; CDR3 protein: CASSQDRDNSTLNF
clone size: many; J gene: TRBJ2-1; V gene: TRBV7-7; D gene: TRBD1; CDR3 DNA: TGTGCTAGCAGCTTAGACAGGGCGAGTGAGCAGTTCTTC; CDR3 protein: CASSLDRASEQFF
clone size: many; J gene: TRBJ1-6; V gene: TRBV12-3/TRBV12-4; D gene: -; CDR3 DNA: TGTGCCAGCAGCCCACAGGGAGGGTATTCACCCCTCCACTTT; CDR3 protein: CASSPQGGYSPLHF
clone size: many; J gene: TRBJ1-3; V gene: TRBV10-2; D gene: -; CDR3 DNA: TGCGCCAGCAGTGAGTCCCCAACAGTTACGGGGCGAGGAAACACCATATATTTT; CDR3 protein: CASSESPTVTGRGNTIYF
clone size: -; J gene: TRBJ2-5; V gene: TRBV28; D gene: TRBD1; CDR3 DNA: TGTGCCAGCAGGGGAAGGACAGGGGCGGGAGAGACCCAGTACTTC; CDR3 protein: CASRGRTGAGETQYF
clone size: many; J gene: TRBJ2-7; V gene: TRBV11-2; D gene: -; CDR3 DNA: TGTGCCAGCAGTTATGGCCCGGGCCCCGGCGAGCAGTACTTC; CDR3 protein: CASSYGPGPGEQYF